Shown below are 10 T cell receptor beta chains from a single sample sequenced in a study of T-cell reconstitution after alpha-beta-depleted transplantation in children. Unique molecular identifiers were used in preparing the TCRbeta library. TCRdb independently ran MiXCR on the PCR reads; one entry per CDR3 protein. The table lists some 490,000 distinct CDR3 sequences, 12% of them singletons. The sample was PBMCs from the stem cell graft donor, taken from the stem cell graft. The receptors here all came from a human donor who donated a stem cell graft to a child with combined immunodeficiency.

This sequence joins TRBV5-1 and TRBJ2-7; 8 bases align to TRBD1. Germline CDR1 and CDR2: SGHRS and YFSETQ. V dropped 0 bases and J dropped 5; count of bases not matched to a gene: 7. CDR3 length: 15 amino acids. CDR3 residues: CASSLAWGTGDEQYF. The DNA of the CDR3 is TGCGCCAGCAGCTTGGCGTGGGGGACAGGAGACGAGCAGTACTTC. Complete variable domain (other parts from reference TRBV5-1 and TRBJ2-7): KAGVTQTPRYLIKTRGQQVTLSCSPISGHRSVSWYQQTPGQGLQFLFEYFSETQRNKGNFPGRFSGRQFSNSRSEMNVSTLELGDSALYLCASSLAWGTGDEQYFGPGTRLTVT.

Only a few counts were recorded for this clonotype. The CDR3 sequence: CASSWTDTDTQYF. The CDR3 region has the DNA TGTGCCAGCAGTTGGACGGACACAGATACGCAGTATTTT. This chain connects TRBV12-3 or TRBV12-4 to TRBJ2-3; no clear D gene. The CDR3 is made up of 13 amino acids. V lost 4 bases and J lost 2, with 7 bases in between.

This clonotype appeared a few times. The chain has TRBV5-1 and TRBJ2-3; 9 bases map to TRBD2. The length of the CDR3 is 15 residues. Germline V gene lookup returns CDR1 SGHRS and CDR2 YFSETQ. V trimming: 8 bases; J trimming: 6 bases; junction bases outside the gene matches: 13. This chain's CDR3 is CASEGRGGASDTQYF. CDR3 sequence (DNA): TGCGCCAGTGAGGGGCGCGGGGGGGCCTCCGATACGCAGTATTTT.

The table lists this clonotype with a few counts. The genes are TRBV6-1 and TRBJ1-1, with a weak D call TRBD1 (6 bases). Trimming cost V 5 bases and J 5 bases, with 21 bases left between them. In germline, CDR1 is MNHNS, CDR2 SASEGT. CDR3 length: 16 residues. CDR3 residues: CASSLLTGGAATEAFF. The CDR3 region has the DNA TGTGCCAGCAGTCTTTTGACAGGTGGCGCGGCGACTGAAGCTTTCTTT.

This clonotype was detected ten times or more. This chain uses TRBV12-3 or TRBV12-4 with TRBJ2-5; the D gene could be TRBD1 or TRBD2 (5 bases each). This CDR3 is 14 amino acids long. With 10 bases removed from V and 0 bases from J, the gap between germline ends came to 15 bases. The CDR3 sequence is CATRLGTDQETQYF. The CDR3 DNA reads TGTGCCACCCGGCTTGGGACGGACCAAGAGACCCAGTACTTC.

CDR3: CARGPWRGPDPSSYNEQFF. CDR3 coding DNA: TGTGCCAGGGGCCCCTGGCGTGGGCCGGACCCTAGCTCCTACAATGAGCAGTTCTTC. This chain links TRBV5-2 with TRBJ2-1; TRBD1, the D gene given by the table, was not confirmed from the DNA. TRBV5-2 represents a pseudogene. The CDR3 totals 19 residues.

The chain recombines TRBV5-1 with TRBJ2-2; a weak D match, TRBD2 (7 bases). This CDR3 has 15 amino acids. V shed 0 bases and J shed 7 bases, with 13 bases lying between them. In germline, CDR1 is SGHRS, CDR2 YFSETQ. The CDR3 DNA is TGCGCCAGCAGCTTGGATCGGGGGGCGAACGGGGAGCTGTTTTTT. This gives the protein CASSLDRGANGELFF.

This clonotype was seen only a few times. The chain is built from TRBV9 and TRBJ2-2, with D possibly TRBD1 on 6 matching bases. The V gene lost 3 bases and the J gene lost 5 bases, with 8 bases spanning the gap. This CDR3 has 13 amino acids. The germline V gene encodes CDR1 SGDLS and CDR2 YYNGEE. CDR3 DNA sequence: TGTGCCAGCAGCGCTAGGGGGACCGGGGAGCTGTTTTTT. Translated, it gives CASSARGTGELFF.

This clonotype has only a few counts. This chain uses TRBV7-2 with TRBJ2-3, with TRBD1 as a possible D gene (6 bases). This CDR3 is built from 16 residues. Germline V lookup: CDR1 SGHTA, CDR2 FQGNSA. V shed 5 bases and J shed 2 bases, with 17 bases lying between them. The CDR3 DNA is TGTGCCAGCAGCGGAGCTCTGGGGGCTAACACAGATACGCAGTATTTT. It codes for CASSGALGANTDTQYF.

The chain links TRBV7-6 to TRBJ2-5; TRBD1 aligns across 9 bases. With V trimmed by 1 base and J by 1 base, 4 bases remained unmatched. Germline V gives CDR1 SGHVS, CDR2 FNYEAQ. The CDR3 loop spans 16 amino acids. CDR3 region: CASSLGDRERQETQYF. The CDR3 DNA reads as TGTGCCAGCAGCTTAGGGGACAGGGAACGCCAAGAGACCCAGTACTTC.